This TCR beta chain stems from a study of vaccination and CD4 T cells after COVID-19. Study background: Recovered patients in the cohort numbered six men and four women, two of them Hispanic.

The sample's treatment: roughly 11-day PBMC culture with coronavirus spike peptide pools or control peptides (ViraFEST assay). Researchers reported culturing roughly 2 million PBMCs per well with about 10 IU/ml IL-2 and approximately 10 ug/ml peptide pools. CD4+ T cells were isolated by negative selection after around 11 days of culture. Turning to this clonotype: Its antigen is undetermined.

This CDR3 has 13 residues. Trimming left V 6 bases short and J 1 base short, with 8 bases between. Germline assignment: CDR1 KGHDR and CDR2 SFDVKD. Cultured CD4+ T cell DNA was sequenced using the Oncomine TCR Beta short-read assay. Genomic DNA from cultured CD4+ T cells was extracted. From the PCR reads, TCRdb called clonotypes with MiXCR, one entry per CDR3 protein. The top ten clones hold roughly a tenth of a sample with 15,000 to 20,000 distinct CDR3 sequences, 45% to 60% of them seen once. Sequencing used CD4+ T cells from blood, cultured in vitro, obtained after SARS-CoV-2 vaccination. The chain recombines TRBV24-1 with TRBJ2-5; possibly TRBD1 or TRBD2 for D (5 bases each). The sequence came from a human donor who had recovered from COVID-19. The CDR3 bases are TGTGCCACCAGTTCCGGGGCCCAAGAGACCCAGTACTTC. It specifies CATSSGAQETQYF.